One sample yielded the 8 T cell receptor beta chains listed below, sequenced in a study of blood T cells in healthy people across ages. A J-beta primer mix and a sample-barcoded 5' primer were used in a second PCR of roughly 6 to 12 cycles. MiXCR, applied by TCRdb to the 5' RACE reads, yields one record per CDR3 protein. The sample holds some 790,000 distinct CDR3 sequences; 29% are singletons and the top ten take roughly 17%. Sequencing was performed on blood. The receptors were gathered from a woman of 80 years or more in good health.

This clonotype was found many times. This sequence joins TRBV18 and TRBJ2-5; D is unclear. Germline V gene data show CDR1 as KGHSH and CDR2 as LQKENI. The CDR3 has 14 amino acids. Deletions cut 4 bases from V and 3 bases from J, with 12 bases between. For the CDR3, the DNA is TGTGCCAGCTCACTTAATTCTGGGAAAGAGACCCAGTACTTC. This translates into CASSLNSGKETQYF.

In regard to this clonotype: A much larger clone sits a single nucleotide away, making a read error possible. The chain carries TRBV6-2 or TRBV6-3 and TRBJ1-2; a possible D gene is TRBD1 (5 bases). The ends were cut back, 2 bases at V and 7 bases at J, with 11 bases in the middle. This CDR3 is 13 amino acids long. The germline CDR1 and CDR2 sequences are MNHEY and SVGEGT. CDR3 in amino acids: CASSYRAGTGYTF. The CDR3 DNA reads TGTGCCAGCAGTTACCGTGCAGGGACTGGCTACACCTTC.

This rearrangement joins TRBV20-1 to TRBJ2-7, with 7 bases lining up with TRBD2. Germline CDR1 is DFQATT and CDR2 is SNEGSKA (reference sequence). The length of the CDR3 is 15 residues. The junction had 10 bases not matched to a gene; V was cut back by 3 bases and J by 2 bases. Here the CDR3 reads CSASLGPSGTYEQYF. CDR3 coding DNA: TGCAGTGCTAGTTTAGGTCCTAGCGGAACCTACGAGCAGTACTTC.

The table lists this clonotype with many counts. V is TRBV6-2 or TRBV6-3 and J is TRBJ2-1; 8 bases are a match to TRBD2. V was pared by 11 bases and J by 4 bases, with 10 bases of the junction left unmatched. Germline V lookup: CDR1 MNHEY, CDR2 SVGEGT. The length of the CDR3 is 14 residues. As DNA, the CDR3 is TGTGCCTGCACCTTAGCGGGGAGATACAATGAGCAGTTCTTC. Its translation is CACTLAGRYNEQFF.

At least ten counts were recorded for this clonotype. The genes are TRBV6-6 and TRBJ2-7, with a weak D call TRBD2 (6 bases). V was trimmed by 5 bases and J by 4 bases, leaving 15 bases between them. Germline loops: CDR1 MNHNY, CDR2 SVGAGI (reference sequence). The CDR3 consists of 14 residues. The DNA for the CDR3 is TGTGCCAGCAGTGACACGGGTGGGGGGTACGAGCAGTACTTC. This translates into CASSDTGGGYEQYF.

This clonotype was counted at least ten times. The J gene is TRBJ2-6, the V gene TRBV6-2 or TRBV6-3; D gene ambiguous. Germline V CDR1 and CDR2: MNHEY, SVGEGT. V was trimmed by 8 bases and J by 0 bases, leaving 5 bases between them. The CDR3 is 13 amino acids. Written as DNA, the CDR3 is TGTGCCAGCGGCTTCTCTGGGGCCAACGTCCTGACTTTC. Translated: CASGFSGANVLTF.

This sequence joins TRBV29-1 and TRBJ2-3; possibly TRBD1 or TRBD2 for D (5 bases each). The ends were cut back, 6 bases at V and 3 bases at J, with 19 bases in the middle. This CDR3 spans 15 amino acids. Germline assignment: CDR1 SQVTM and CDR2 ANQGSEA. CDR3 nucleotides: TGCAGCGTGGGACCTACCCCTTCGGGGACAGATACGCAGTATTTT. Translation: CSVGPTPSGTDTQYF.

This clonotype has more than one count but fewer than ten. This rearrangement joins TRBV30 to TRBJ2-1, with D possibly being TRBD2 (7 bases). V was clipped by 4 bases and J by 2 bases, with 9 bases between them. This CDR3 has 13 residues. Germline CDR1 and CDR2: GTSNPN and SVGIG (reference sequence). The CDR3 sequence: CAWKGGTYNEQFF. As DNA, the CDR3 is TGTGCCTGGAAGGGGGGGACCTACAATGAGCAGTTCTTC.